This TCR beta chain stems from a study of PD-L1 blockade in urothelial cancer. Study-level information: Atezolizumab therapy began for patients around 2014, dosed at 1,200 mg intravenously every 3 weeks. A median of about 130,000 T cells was found in the blood samples.

This clone occurred once. Deletions cut 3 bases from V and 2 bases from J, with 9 bases between. The CDR3 runs to 14 residues. The germline CDR1 and CDR2 sequences are MDHEN and SYDVKM. Time point in this sample: pretreatment peripheral blood. Assay used: immunoSEQ multiplex PCR; TCRdb lists only in-frame clones, some missing. The sample consists of about 49,000 clones, 79% of them appearing once. The TCR originated in a man aged 70-80 years with urothelial cancer. The genes are TRBV28 and TRBJ2-3, with D perhaps TRBD2 (6 bases). Sample: PBMCs, taken around atezolizumab (anti-PD-L1) treatment. DNA for the CDR3: TGTGCCAGCAGTTTTACGGGAGACACAGATACGCAGTATTTT. Residues: CASSFTGDTDTQYF.